The clone carrying this TCR beta chain was seen ten or more times. Arm-PCR with iRepertoire HTBI primers amplified the CDR3 regions for these TCR beta libraries. TCRdb re-called the multiplex PCR reads through MiXCR, storing one row per CDR3 protein. Of 300,000 to 500,000 distinct CDR3 sequences detected, roughly 20% appear once; the ten largest clones hold around 21%. This CDR3 comprises 14 residues. Germline assignment: CDR1 MNHEY and CDR2 SMNVEV (reference sequence). V was clipped by 4 bases and J by 2 bases, with 12 bases between them. This sample stems from a study of regulatory T cells in long-lasting Graves disease. Time point denoted: persistent/refractory GD, antithyroid drugs over 5 years with positive TRAb. There was RNA extracted from PBMCs, and the TCR library was made from it.

The chain carries TRBV27 and TRBJ2-7; TRBD1 might be the D (6 bases). The specimen comprised peripheral blood mononuclear cells (PBMCs), sampled when the disease was refractory, from a patient treated with antithyroid drugs. The clonotype comes from a female donor with Graves disease. The CDR3 DNA sequence: TGTGCCAGCAGTTACACAGGGTCCACCTACGAGCAGTACTTC. This codes for CASSYTGSTYEQYF.